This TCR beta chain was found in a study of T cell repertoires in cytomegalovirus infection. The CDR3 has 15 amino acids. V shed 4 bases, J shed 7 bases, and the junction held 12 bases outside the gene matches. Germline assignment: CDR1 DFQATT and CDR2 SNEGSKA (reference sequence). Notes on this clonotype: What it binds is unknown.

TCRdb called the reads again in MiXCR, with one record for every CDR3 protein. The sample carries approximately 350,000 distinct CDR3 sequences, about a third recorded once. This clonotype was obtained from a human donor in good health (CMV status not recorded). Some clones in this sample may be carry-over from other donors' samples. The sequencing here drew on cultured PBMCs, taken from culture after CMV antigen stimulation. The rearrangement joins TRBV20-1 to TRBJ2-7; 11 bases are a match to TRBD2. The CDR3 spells CSATRQTSGTGEQYF. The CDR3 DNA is TGCAGTGCTACCCGACAGACTAGCGGGACGGGTGAGCAGTACTTC.